These 20 T cell receptor beta chains came from one sample sequenced in a study of blood T cell repertoires in COVID-19. The data were produced by immunoSEQ multiplex PCR, yet TCRdb's version contains in-frame clones alone and is incomplete. The data hold about 58,000 clones, with around 81% observed a single time. Sequences were obtained from peripheral blood. These receptor sequences come from a human donor in a cohort sampled during active COVID-19.

V and J are TRBV7-9 and TRBJ1-1; no firm D call. V was shortened by 6 bases and J by 2 bases, with 13 bases between the two germline ends. CDR3 length equals 14 residues. Germline V CDR1 and CDR2: SEHNR, FQNEAQ (reference sequence). The CDR3 sequence: CASRPDYRNTEAFF. CDR3 sequence (DNA): TGTGCCAGCAGGCCAGATTACCGAAACACTGAAGCTTTCTTT. The full variable domain, with the rest looked up from reference TRBV7-9 and TRBJ1-1, is DTGVSQNPRHKITKRGQNVTFRCDPISEHNRLYWYRQTLGQGPEFLTYFQNEAQLEKSRLLSDRFSAERPKGSFSTLEIQRTEQGDSAMYLCASRPDYRNTEAFFGQGTRLTVV.

This clone was seen only a few times. CDR3 sequence (DNA): TGCAGTGCTAGTCGACGGGAGGAGACCCAGTACTTC. Amino acids: CSASRREETQYF. The V gene is TRBV20-1, the J gene TRBJ2-5; D might be TRBD2 (6 bases). The CDR3 spans 12 residues. Germline loops: CDR1 DFQATT, CDR2 SNEGSKA (reference sequence). The ends were cut back, 3 bases at V and 5 bases at J, with 10 bases in the middle.

V gene TRBV28 combines with J gene TRBJ2-1, with 7 bases aligning to TRBD1. The CDR3 covers 17 residues. V dropped 3 bases and J dropped 0; count of bases not matched to a gene: 8. CDR1 is MDHEN and CDR2 is SYDVKM in the germline V gene. CDR3 in DNA: TGTGCCAGCAGTTTCCCCAAACAGGGGATCTCCTACAATGAGCAGTTCTTC. Residues: CASSFPKQGISYNEQFF.

The gene calls are TRBV30 and TRBJ1-2; D is unclear. Trimming took 0 bases from V and 3 from J, leaving 5 bases between them. The germline CDR1 and CDR2 sequences are GTSNPN and SVGIG (reference sequence). The CDR3 covers 12 residues. The CDR3 DNA sequence: TGTGCCTGGAGTGTACTATACTATGGCTACACCTTC. Its translation: CAWSVLYYGYTF.

In its sample, this clone was seen a few times. The chain has TRBV5-1 and TRBJ2-1; the D is unclear. Per the germline V gene, CDR1 is SGHRS and CDR2 is YFSETQ. Trimming left V 1 base short and J 5 bases short, with 7 bases between. The CDR3 runs to 13 residues. The CDR3, as DNA: TGCGCCAGCAGCTTGAACACGAACAATGAGCAGTTCTTC. It codes for CASSLNTNNEQFF.

Only one count was recorded for this clone. The chain has TRBV4-2 and TRBJ1-2; 9 bases line up with TRBD1. CDR3 length: 17 residues. The ends lost 1 base at V and 4 bases at J; junction bases unmatched: 10. CDR1 LGHNA and CDR2 YNFKEQ come from the germline V gene. CDR3 in DNA: TGTGCCAGCAGCCAAGGTTTAACAGGGGGCAATAGCTATGGCTACACCTTC. Residues: CASSQGLTGGNSYGYTF.

The chain carries TRBV6-6 and TRBJ2-1; TRBD1 matches 9 bases. Germline CDR1 is MNHNY and CDR2 is SVGAGI (reference sequence). CDR3 length: 15 residues. The trim removed 5 bases at V and 4 bases at J, leaving 6 bases unmatched. The CDR3 DNA reads as TGTGCCAGCAGTCCCGGGACAGGGACTTACAATGAGCAGTTCTTC. It is translated as CASSPGTGTYNEQFF.

This clone was counted between two and nine times. The chain employs TRBV27 and TRBJ2-5; tentative D call: TRBD1 (7 bases). V lost 5 bases, J lost 4 bases, and 20 bases lay in between. This CDR3 region has 16 residues. CDR1 and CDR2 from the germline V gene are MNHEY and SMNVEV (reference sequence). In DNA form, the CDR3 reads TGTGCCAGCAGTGCCCGGGCAGGGGGGTTGGCAGAGACCCAGTACTTC. It is translated as CASSARAGGLAETQYF.

This chain links TRBV5-6 with TRBJ1-1; TRBD1 aligns across 10 bases. Germline CDR1 is SGHDT and CDR2 is YYEEEE. CDR3 length: 14 amino acids. The V and J ends lost 2 bases and 4 bases, in that order; junction bases with no gene match: 2. Here the CDR3 DNA reads TGTGCCAGCAGCTTCCGGACAGGGGGCACTGAAGCTTTCTTT. Translation gives CASSFRTGGTEAFF.

The chain is built from TRBV19 and TRBJ1-6; 8 bases align to TRBD1. Trimming cost V 5 bases and J 7 bases; bases outside gene matches: 7. CDR1 is LNHDA, CDR2 SQIVND, per germline (reference sequence). The CDR3 is 15 amino acids. CDR3 region: CASSPDRVGNSPLHF. CDR3 bases: TGTGCCAGTAGTCCGGACAGGGTCGGGAATTCACCCCTCCACTTT.

The rearrangement links TRBV7-3 to TRBJ2-1; 12 nucleotides agree with TRBD2. The CDR3 is 15 residues long. The germline gives CDR1 SGHTA, CDR2 FQGTGA. V trimming: 5 bases; J trimming: 5 bases; junction bases outside the gene matches: 4. The CDR3 DNA follows: TGTGCCAGCAGCGACCGGACTAGCGGGGACAATGAGCAGTTCTTC. Protein: CASSDRTSGDNEQFF.

On this clone: The identical CDR3 is also encoded by other nucleotide sequences in the sample. The genes are TRBV28 and TRBJ2-7; 14 nucleotides agree with TRBD2. V was pared by 5 bases and J by 3 bases, with 3 bases of the junction left unmatched. Germline lookup yields CDR1 MDHEN and CDR2 SYDVKM. There are 15 residues in the CDR3. CDR3 nucleotides: TGTGCCAGCAGTCCCGGGACTAGCGGGAGCTACGAGCAGTACTTC. Residues: CASSPGTSGSYEQYF.

This chain uses TRBV4-1 with TRBJ2-7; TRBD1 matches 8 bases. Losses at the gene ends were 4 bases for V and 0 bases for J; bases not matched to a gene: 5. Germline CDR1 and CDR2: MGHRA and YSYEKL. The length of the CDR3 is 15 residues. Written as DNA, the CDR3 is TGCGCCAGCAGCCCCCGACAGGGGATCTCCTACGAGCAGTACTTC. The encoded protein is CASSPRQGISYEQYF.

The rearrangement links TRBV27 to TRBJ2-7, with 10 bases fitting TRBD1. Looked up from germline, CDR1 is MNHEY and CDR2 is SMNVEV (reference sequence). The CDR3 is 15 amino acids. The ends lost 6 bases at V and 4 bases at J; junction bases unmatched: 9. In DNA form, the CDR3 reads TGTGCCAGCAGGGCGCCGGGACAGGGGCGTTACGAGCAGTACTTC. This sequence encodes CASRAPGQGRYEQYF.

The chain combines TRBV5-4 with TRBJ2-7, with 8 bases aligning to TRBD2. There are 17 residues in the CDR3. Germline CDR1 and CDR2: SGHNT and YYREEE (reference sequence). The ends lost 2 bases at V and 3 bases at J; junction bases unmatched: 13. The CDR3 DNA is TGTGCCAGCAGCTTTCTTATTTCTAGCGGGTCGCTCTACGAGCAGTACTTC. Translated: CASSFLISSGSLYEQYF.

CDR3: CASSSGRLNTEAFF. The CDR3 DNA follows: TGTGCCAGTAGTTCAGGGCGCCTGAACACTGAAGCTTTCTTT. The rearrangement uses TRBV19 and TRBJ1-1; possible D gene TRBD1, 5 bases. Germline V CDR1 and CDR2: LNHDA, SQIVND (reference sequence). Trimming left V 5 bases short and J 0 bases short, with 10 bases between. CDR3 size: 14 residues.

The rearrangement uses TRBV18 and TRBJ1-4; no clear D gene. Germline CDR1 KGHSH, CDR2 LQKENI. The CDR3 is made up of 16 amino acids. Trimming took 3 bases from V and 2 from J, leaving 13 bases between them. The CDR3 sequence: CASSPLPPVTNEKLFF. CDR3 DNA: TGTGCCAGCTCACCCCTGCCCCCGGTGACTAATGAAAAACTGTTTTTT. Complete variable domain (other parts from reference TRBV18 and TRBJ1-4): NAGVMQNPRHLVRRRGQEARLRCSPMKGHSHVYWYRQLPEEGLKFMVYLQKENIIDESGMPKERFSAEFPKEGPSILRIQQVVRGDSAAYFCASSPLPPVTNEKLFFGSGTQLSVL.

This sequence joins TRBV7-9 and TRBJ2-7, with a weak D call TRBD1 (6 bases). Germline assignment: CDR1 SEHNR and CDR2 FQNEAQ (reference sequence). V lost 5 bases and J 6 bases, leaving 11 bases between the germline ends. This CDR3 comprises 12 residues. The CDR3 loop is CASSLNRAEQYF. CDR3 coding DNA: TGTGCCAGCAGCCTAAACAGGGCCGAGCAGTACTTC. Looking up the rest from reference TRBV7-9 and TRBJ2-7 gives the full variable domain: DTGVSQNPRHKITKRGQNVTFRCDPISEHNRLYWYRQTLGQGPEFLTYFQNEAQLEKSRLLSDRFSAERPKGSFSTLEIQRTEQGDSAMYLCASSLNRAEQYFGPGTRLTVT.

The V and J genes are TRBV5-6 and TRBJ1-4, with unresolved D. The tail of the sequence fits TRBJ2-2 better, so the J call may be wrong. Germline V gene data show CDR1 as SGHDT and CDR2 as YYEEEE. The CDR3 loop spans 16 amino acids. This CDR3 is CASSLGGTGLPRELFF. In DNA, the CDR3 is TGTGCCAGCAGCTTGGGGGGAACGGGCCTACCTAGGGAGCTGTTTTTT.

The V call is TRBV7-2, the J call TRBJ2-7; D perhaps matches TRBD2 (6 bases). This CDR3 spans 13 amino acids. Trimming shortened V by 1 base and J by 4 bases, and 8 bases separated the two germline ends. Germline V gene lookup returns CDR1 SGHTA and CDR2 FQGNSA. The CDR3 loop is CASSLGRAYEQYF. CDR3 nucleotide sequence: TGTGCCAGCAGCTTAGGGAGGGCATACGAGCAGTACTTC.